Described below is a single T cell receptor beta chain sequence and its context. This specimen comes from a study of control samples from healthy donors and cancer patients. V trimming: 3 bases; J trimming: 5 bases; junction bases outside the gene matches: 8. Germline CDR1 is MGHDK and CDR2 is SYGVNS. This CDR3 is 15 amino acids long. Method: immunoSEQ multiplex PCR; TCRdb's copy keeps in-frame clones and lacks some. The sample consists of roughly 450,000 clones, 75% to 95% of them appearing once. The clonotype was recovered from a man aged 40-49 years with head and neck cancer. This chain links TRBV25-1 with TRBJ1-2; 8 nucleotides align to TRBD1. The sequenced material came from PBMCs. CDR3 in amino acids: CASSDFGRGRYGYTF. CDR3 coding DNA: TGTGCCAGCAGTGATTTTGGCAGGGGGCGTTATGGCTACACCTTC.